The T cell receptor beta chain described here comes from a study of T-cell memory formation after mild COVID-19. MiXCR, applied by TCRdb to the 5' RACE reads, yields one record per CDR3 protein. In the table there are roughly 600,000 distinct CDR3 sequences, roughly 18% of which are singletons. Germline V gene data show CDR1 as SQVTM and CDR2 as ANQGSEA. V was pared by 5 bases and J by 0 bases, with 11 bases between. This CDR3 contains 13 residues. This receptor was identified in an adult woman who had mild COVID-19 (a few samples of this study predate the infection). Cell type and time point are not known. Sequenced: PBMCs or a T cell subset sorted from them (not recorded which). The rearrangement links TRBV29-1 to TRBJ2-7, with D tentatively TRBD1 or TRBD2 (5 bases each). The CDR3 sequence is CSVSGTDSYEQYF. The CDR3 DNA follows: TGCAGCGTTTCCGGGACGGACTCCTACGAGCAGTACTTC.